The present T cell receptor (beta chain) was sequenced within a study of neurological immune-mediated disorders (dated by TCRdb to the late 2010s). Broadly, across the study: Of the approximately 34 multiple sclerosis patients, about 30 had relapsing-remitting MS and 3 had secondary progressive MS. The cohort included some 70 subjects: around 15 with HAM/TSP, about 35 with multiple sclerosis, and 20 healthy controls. Longitudinal samples, technical triplicates and paired sorted CD4+ and CD8+ T-cell subsets, alongside PBMC samples, were included among the approximately 98 TCR-beta libraries. Peripheral blood TCR-beta repertoires from patients with HTLV-I-associated myelopathy (HAM/TSP), patients with multiple sclerosis, and healthy controls were compared in the study using UMI-based sequencing. Overall results and qualifications from the work: No clinical or MRI features were associated with the MS cluster, and the authors said that larger cohorts are needed. Across subjects, expanded clones never shared an identical CDR3 amino acid sequence, which suggests that the TCR-beta repertoires in every group were private. Repertoires from 18 of 34 MS patients were grouped by phylogenetic analysis into a cluster of related CDR3 sequences, suggesting a possible repertoire-level signature. TCR clonal expansion was highest in HAM/TSP patients and lowest in MS patients, with MS patients falling below even healthy controls.

For unsorted PBMC libraries, 2 million PBMCs were used after storage in RNAlater at -80 degrees C until RNA extraction. The multiple sclerosis patients were enrolled in a US clinical protocol that evaluated disease progression with magnetic resonance imaging. Peripheral blood was subjected to Ficoll-Hypaque density gradient centrifugation to isolate PBMCs, which were then cryopreserved in liquid nitrogen. V loses 7 bases at its end and J loses 1 base; junction bases beyond the gene matches: 8. The CDR3, from cysteine to phenylalanine, totals 15 residues. The kept DNA is CDR3 alone, 45 bases in frame from the first base. The CDR1 and CDR2 encoded by the germline V gene are SGHRS and YFSETQ. cDNA synthesis used template-switch 5'RACE with a primer carrying a 10-nucleotide random unique molecular identifier tagging each TCR transcript. Every sequencing run yielded over 190 million TCR-beta sequences covering 15-18 subjects. Total RNA was extracted with the RNeasy kit. Using the KAPA Real-time Library Amplification kit, TCR-beta VDJ regions were amplified with primers for the TCR constant region and the 5'RACE anchor. Sample indexes and Illumina adaptors were added in a first PCR, and a second PCR then increased library yield. The roughly 650 bp TCR product was size-selected on a 2% E-gel SizeSelection system after Ampure bead purification. Before pooling, libraries had their quality checked on a Bioanalyzer, their concentration measured with Qubit, and their quantity determined with the Kapa Library Quantification kit. Paired-end 2 x 150 bp sequencing of the libraries was performed on an Illumina HiSeq 2500. To increase sequence diversity, about 25-31% phiX was spiked into each library pool. In the source study's methods: The UMI-based MiGEC pipeline processed quality-filtered reads and removed over 85% of raw TCR sequences during error correction. VDJ genes were aligned to IMGT germline references, and clonotypes were defined by unique CDR3 amino acid sequence plus V-J genes. Clonal expansion, Shannon diversity and CDR3 relatedness were evaluated with VDJtools (CalcPairwiseDistances, ClusterSamples), while phylogenetic trees were built in CLCbio workbench. Using coefficient-of-variation modelling across technical triplicates, the study counted a clone as expanded if it had at least 8 unique UMIs. TCRdb ran its own pipeline on the public reads, namely fastp trimming at Q25 and MiXCR clone calling, and kept in-frame beta chains. When rows share a CDR3 protein, they turn into one entry using the most common DNA and genes. These V and J calls are TCRdb output, not the study's own analysis. The sample has approximately 86,000 distinct CDR3 sequences on record, about 2.5% of them singletons. Around 1.1% of the sample rests with the top ten.

This clonotype was seen many times. Its antigen is not yet known. No base qualities exist here, and no much larger clone lies one base off it. The receptor was derived from a woman in her twenties or thirties with multiple sclerosis. What was sequenced was PBMCs. The V and J genes are TRBV5-1 and TRBJ2-1; TRBD1 agrees with 7 junctional bases. The nucleotide sequence reads TGCGCCAGCTGGGACAGAATTATGTCCTACAATGAGCAGTTCTTC. Its protein reads: CASWDRIMSYNEQFF.